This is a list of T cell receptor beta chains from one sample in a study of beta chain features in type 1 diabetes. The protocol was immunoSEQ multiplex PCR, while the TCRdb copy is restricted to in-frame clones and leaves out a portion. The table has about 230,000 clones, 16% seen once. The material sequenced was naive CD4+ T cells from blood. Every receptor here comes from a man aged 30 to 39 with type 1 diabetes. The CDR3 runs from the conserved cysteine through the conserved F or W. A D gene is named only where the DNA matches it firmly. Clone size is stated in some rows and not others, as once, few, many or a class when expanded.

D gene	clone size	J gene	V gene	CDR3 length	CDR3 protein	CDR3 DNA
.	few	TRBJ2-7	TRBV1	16	CTSSRPGTGRSYEQYF	TGCACCAGCAGCCGACCTGGGACAGGGCGTTCCTACGAGCAGTACTTC
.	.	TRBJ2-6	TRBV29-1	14	CSALGGAGANVLTF	TGCAGCGCCCTTGGCGGGGCTGGGGCCAACGTCCTGACTTTC
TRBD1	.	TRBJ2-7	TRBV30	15	CAWRDRQGGTYEQYF	TGTGCCTGGAGGGACAGACAGGGGGGTACCTACGAGCAGTACTTC
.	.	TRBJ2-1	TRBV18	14	CASSPNRGANEQFF	TGTGCCAGCTCACCAAATAGGGGAGCCAATGAGCAGTTCTTC
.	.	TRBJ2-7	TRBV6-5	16	CASSFSGTLGSYEQYF	TGTGCCAGCAGTTTCTCCGGGACATTGGGCTCCTACGAGCAGTACTTC
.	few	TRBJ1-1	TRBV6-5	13	CASRYVMNTEAFF	TGTGCCAGCAGATACGTCATGAACACTGAAGCTTTCTTT
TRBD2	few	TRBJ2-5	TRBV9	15	CASSVGLAGSETQYF	TGTGCCAGCAGCGTAGGACTAGCGGGATCCGAGACCCAGTACTTC
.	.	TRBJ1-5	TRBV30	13	CAWSDTSYQPQHF	TGTGCCTGGAGTGACACCAGTTATCAGCCCCAGCATTTT
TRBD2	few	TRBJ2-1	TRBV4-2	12	CASSPSGNEQFF	TGTGCCAGCAGTCCTAGCGGCAATGAGCAGTTCTTC
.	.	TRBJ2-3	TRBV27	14	CASSLSTSTDTQYF	TGTGCCAGCAGTTTGTCGACAAGCACAGATACGCAGTATTTT
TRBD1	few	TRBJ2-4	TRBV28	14	CASSIPGQGGIQYF	TGTGCCAGCAGCATCCCGGGACAGGGGGGCATTCAGTACTTC
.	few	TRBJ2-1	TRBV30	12	CAWRPQQAEQFF	TGTGCCTGGAGACCTCAGCAGGCTGAGCAGTTCTTC
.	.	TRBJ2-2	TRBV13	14	CASSRGTNTGELFF	TGTGCCAGCAGTCGGGGAACTAACACCGGGGAGCTGTTTTTT
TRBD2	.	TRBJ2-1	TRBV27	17	CASSPLPLAGGKYEQFF	TGTGCCAGCAGTCCCTTGCCACTAGCGGGAGGGAAGTATGAGCAGTTCTTC
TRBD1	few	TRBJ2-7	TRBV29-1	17	CSVEDGGQGDLFYEQYF	TGCAGCGTTGAAGATGGGGGACAGGGGGATTTGTTCTACGAGCAGTACTTC